The sequence of this T cell receptor (beta chain) was determined in a study of metastatic and nonmetastatic thyroid tumors. This clone was seen repeatedly, ten times or more. Patients were all untreated before their thyroid surgery. Original processing notes: Construction of a distant-metastasis classifier for papillary thyroid cancer relied on CDR3 differences across clinicopathological groups. TCRdb re-analyzed the PCR reads using MiXCR. The V and J calls, along with clone size, are taken from TCRdb and not from the paper's own processing. The sample consists of roughly 13,000 clones, around a third of them appearing once. The germline V gene has CDR1 MGHRA and CDR2 YSYEKL. Trimming removed 3 bases from V and 4 bases from J; junction bases left unmatched: 11. This CDR3 comprises 17 residues.

The sequence came from a female donor with papillary thyroid cancer or a benign thyroid nodule (not recorded which). Some clones in this sample may be carry-over from other donors' samples. The sample was tumor tissue. This chain links TRBV4-1 with TRBJ2-7, with 11 bases fitting TRBD2. The CDR3 is CASSHKRPSGRQYEQYF. Here the CDR3 DNA reads TGCGCCAGCAGCCATAAGAGGCCTAGCGGGAGGCAGTACGAGCAGTACTTC.